This TCR beta chain is from a study of graft-versus-host responses after intestinal transplantation. Looking at the study overall: As for transplant type, recipients had multivisceral, liver-intestinal, or isolated intestinal grafts. Following induction with anti-thymocyte globulin, all recipients were given tacrolimus and steroids for two to three years.

Findings and limits, study-wide: Graft-donor T cell macrochimerism coincided with high graft-versus-host to host-versus-graft clonal ratios in allografts. Early post-transplant falls in HvG clones accompanied the peak levels of circulating GvH clones.

Clones were read by immunoSEQ multiplex PCR, and TCRdb kept only the in-frame ones, dropping some. Counted here are 70,000 to 95,000 clones, approximately 95% occurring once; the ten biggest clones make up around 1.1%. The CDR3 sequence is 16 residues long. Trimming removed 6 bases at V and 4 bases at J, with 19 bases between. Germline V gene lookup returns CDR1 KGHSH and CDR2 LQKENI. In regard to this clone: Its antigen remains unidentified.

The J gene is TRBJ1-5, the V gene TRBV18; D perhaps matches TRBD1 (6 bases). The receptor's source is a human donor who was the organ donor for an intestinal transplant. The sample in question was unstimulated CD8+ T cells sorted from spleen or lymph node cells, obtained before transplant. CDR3 sequence (DNA): TGTGCCAGCTCCGAGAGGGGGACGGCGATAAATCAGCCCCAGCATTTT. The encoded protein is CASSERGTAINQPQHF.